This T cell receptor beta chain was identified during a study of glioma-infiltrating T cells after dendritic cell vaccination. Looking at the study overall: The vaccine used monocyte-derived dendritic cells pulsed overnight with autologous tumor lysate.

Profiling relied on immunoSEQ multiplex PCR, and the TCRdb table lists in-frame clones only, not all of them. The data hold approximately 110,000 clones, with nearly 90% observed a single time. CDR3 length equals 17 residues. V lost 8 bases to trimming and J lost 2 bases, with 25 bases between them. Germline values: CDR1 GTSNPN, CDR2 SVGIG (reference sequence). This clone was observed once. Indicated time point: after dendritic cell vaccination, including at tumor progression/relapse. The genes are TRBV30 and TRBJ1-5, with D maybe TRBD1 (5 bases). The sample here was blood, taken after dendritic cell vaccination. The clonotype originates from a human donor with glioblastoma. CDR3 residues: CALTMAGGMAGNQPQHF. CDR3 coding DNA: TGTGCCCTGACAATGGCGGGGGGGATGGCTGGCAATCAGCCCCAGCATTTT.